Listed here are 21 T cell receptor beta chains from one sample, sequenced in a study of T cell responses to AZD1222 COVID-19 vaccine. Clones were read by immunoSEQ multiplex PCR, and TCRdb kept only the in-frame ones, dropping some. Of around 130,000 clones listed, about nine tenths were seen once; the top ten hold under 2%. The material was peripheral blood, obtained 28 days after the second AZD1222 dose. Receptor source: an adult who received the AZD1222 COVID-19 vaccine.

The V call is TRBV5-1, the J call TRBJ1-1; a weak D match, TRBD1 (5 bases). The germline V and J ends were trimmed by 1 base and 1 base, with 14 bases remaining between them. CDR3 length: 16 residues. The germline gives CDR1 SGHRS, CDR2 YFSETQ. CDR3 amino acids: CASSLTSGLPNTEAFF. In DNA, the CDR3 is TGCGCCAGCAGCTTGACGTCGGGACTGCCGAACACTGAAGCTTTCTTT.

CDR3 sequence reads: CASGAGRGQPQHF. The CDR3 DNA follows: TGTGCCAGCGGGGCGGGGAGAGGTCAGCCCCAGCATTTT. V usage is TRBV2 and J usage is TRBJ1-5; D may be TRBD1 (5 bases). The V gene's germline CDR1 is SNHLY and CDR2 FYNNEI. This CDR3 spans 13 amino acids. V was cut by 8 bases and J by 6 bases, with 14 bases left in between.

The chain combines TRBV19 with TRBJ2-1; the match to TRBD2 covers 7 bases. The CDR3 consists of 15 residues. Germline V gives CDR1 LNHDA, CDR2 SQIVND (reference sequence). With V trimmed by 10 bases and J by 8 bases, 17 bases remained unmatched. In DNA, the CDR3 is TGTGCCACGGGACGGGGTACTAGCGTTCGCGATGAGCAGTTCTTC. Protein product: CATGRGTSVRDEQFF.

This chain uses TRBV10-3 with TRBJ1-1, with a tentative D call TRBD1 (5 bases). CDR3 length equals 15 residues. Germline CDR1 ENHRY, CDR2 SYGVKD. The V end was cut by 6 bases, the J end by 0 bases, with 14 bases between. CDR3 in DNA: TGTGCCATCAGCAGAATAACAGGCCTGAACACTGAAGCTTTCTTT. Encoded protein: CAISRITGLNTEAFF.

The V and J genes are TRBV4-1 and TRBJ2-3; unclear D gene. The CDR3 has 15 amino acids. Germline V gene sequence: CDR1 MGHRA, CDR2 YSYEKL. Trimming cost V 0 bases and J 2 bases, with 9 bases left between them. This CDR3 is CASSQEVQLTDTQYF. CDR3 coding DNA: TGCGCCAGCAGCCAAGAAGTCCAGCTCACAGATACGCAGTATTTT.

The CDR3 protein is CASSLTSLAGYEQYV. CDR3 nucleotides: TGTGCCAGCAGCTTAACATCCCTAGCGGGCTACGAGCAGTACGTC. The chain is built from TRBV7-3 and TRBJ2-7; 8 bases align to TRBD2. The germline gives CDR1 SGHTA, CDR2 FQGTGA. With V trimmed by 0 bases and J by 3 bases, 4 bases remained unmatched. The CDR3 runs to 15 residues.

This chain uses TRBV6-4 with TRBJ1-1; no clear D gene. V gave up 4 bases and J gave up 3 bases, with 15 bases separating them. Germline-derived CDR1 and CDR2 are MRHNA and SNTAGT. This CDR3 is built from 15 residues. CDR3 amino acids: CASSASVGGDTEAFF. CDR3 coding DNA: TGTGCCAGCAGTGCCTCGGTCGGCGGGGACACTGAAGCTTTCTTT.

This clone appeared once. The rearrangement joins TRBV7-9 to TRBJ1-6; 8 positions match TRBD1. The junction had 3 bases not matched to a gene; V was cut back by 1 base and J by 7 bases. The CDR3 runs to 15 residues. Germline CDR1 and CDR2: SEHNR and FQNEAQ (reference sequence). Here the CDR3 reads CASSLDTGGNSPLHF. As DNA, the CDR3 is TGTGCCAGCAGCTTAGATACAGGGGGGAATTCACCCCTCCACTTT. The complete variable domain, with remaining parts taken from reference TRBV7-9 and TRBJ1-6, reads DTGVSQNPRHKITKRGQNVTFRCDPISEHNRLYWYRQTLGQGPEFLTYFQNEAQLEKSRLLSDRFSAERPKGSFSTLEIQRTEQGDSAMYLCASSLDTGGNSPLHFGNGTRLTVT.

V is TRBV6-5 and J is TRBJ1-2, with 7 nucleotides matching TRBD1. V gave up 0 bases and J gave up 7 bases; unmatched junction bases: 11. This CDR3 spans 16 amino acids. In germline, CDR1 is MNHEY, CDR2 SVGAGI. The DNA of the CDR3 is TGTGCCAGCAGTTACTCGATCTCCGACAGGGTATCTGGCTACACCTTC. Translation gives CASSYSISDRVSGYTF.

This clone appeared a single time. The DNA of the CDR3 is TGTGCCAGCTCAGAAGGTGCTAGCGGGGGGGCCCAAAACAATGAGCAGTTCTTC. This gives the protein CASSEGASGGAQNNEQFF. V gene TRBV18 combines with J gene TRBJ2-1; 12 bases are a match to TRBD2. Per the germline V gene, CDR1 is KGHSH and CDR2 is LQKENI. The V gene end was trimmed by 5 bases and the J gene end by 5 bases; junction bases not matched to a gene: 13. The CDR3 extends over 18 amino acids.

This chain links TRBV6-5 with TRBJ2-1; no firm D call. The CDR3 is 13 residues long. V was trimmed by 2 bases and J by 4 bases, leaving 6 bases between them. Germline V gene lookup returns CDR1 MNHEY and CDR2 SVGAGI. CDR3 region: CASSYQTYNEQFF. CDR3 coding DNA: TGTGCCAGCAGTTACCAAACGTACAATGAGCAGTTCTTC.

The DNA of the CDR3 is TGTGCCAGCAGTTTCCAAACAGGGAATGAGCAGTTCTTC. Amino acid sequence: CASSFQTGNEQFF. This rearrangement joins TRBV27 to TRBJ2-1, with D possibly TRBD1 on 6 matching bases. The germline gives CDR1 MNHEY, CDR2 SMNVEV (reference sequence). The germline V and J ends were trimmed by 3 bases and 7 bases, with 10 bases remaining between them. The CDR3 loop spans 13 amino acids.

As regards this clone: One junction end disagrees with the germline gene, perhaps due to a read error. The rearrangement links TRBV7-7 to TRBJ1-1; no firm D call. There are 11 residues in the CDR3. Germline assignment: CDR1 SSHAT and CDR2 FNYEAQ (reference sequence). The CDR3 DNA follows: TGTGCTAGCAGCTCTCAGCTCGAAGCTTTCTTT. Amino acid sequence: CASSSQLEAFF.

This rearrangement joins TRBV15 to TRBJ1-2, with 7 bases matching TRBD1. V shed 3 bases, J shed 3 bases, and the junction held 4 bases outside the gene matches. The CDR3 spans 14 residues. Germline CDR1 and CDR2: LNHNV and YYDKDF (reference sequence). CDR3 sequence reads: CATSRGTEHYGYTF. The CDR3 coding sequence is TGTGCCACCAGCAGGGGGACAGAGCACTATGGCTACACCTTC. The complete variable domain, with remaining parts taken from reference TRBV15 and TRBJ1-2, reads DAMVIQNPRYQVTQFGKPVTLSCSQTLNHNVMYWYQQKSSQAPKLLFHYYDKDFNNEADTPDNFQSRRPNTSFCFLDIRSPGLGDTAMYLCATSRGTEHYGYTFGSGTRLTVV.

V is TRBV13 and J is TRBJ1-4; D possibly corresponds to TRBD1 (5 bases). CDR1 PRHDT and CDR2 FYEKMQ come from the germline V gene (reference sequence). V lost 4 bases and J lost 7, with 19 bases in between. CDR3 length: 16 residues. This CDR3 reads CASSSYHGQGAEKLFF. For the CDR3, the DNA is TGTGCCAGCAGCTCCTACCACGGGCAAGGGGCTGAAAAACTGTTTTTT.

The chain recombines TRBV7-2 with TRBJ2-3; no firm D call. The CDR3 covers 14 residues. Trimming stripped 5 bases from V and 5 bases from J, with 14 bases between. In germline, CDR1 is SGHTA, CDR2 FQGNSA. Here the CDR3 reads CASSPLTFEDTQYF. In DNA form, the CDR3 reads TGTGCCAGCAGCCCCTTGACGTTTGAAGATACGCAGTATTTT.

This chain uses TRBV3-1 (or the pseudogene TRBV3-2) with TRBJ2-2; D perhaps matches TRBD1 (6 bases). V was cut by 7 bases and J by 3 bases, with 15 bases left in between. The CDR3 has 15 amino acids. CDR1 and CDR2 from the germline V gene are LGHDT and YNNKEL (reference sequence). The CDR3 loop is CASTPRGGYTGELFF. The CDR3 nucleotides read TGTGCCAGCACCCCCAGGGGCGGTTACACCGGGGAGCTGTTTTTT.

The chain carries TRBV19 and TRBJ1-2; D is undetermined. The V gene's germline CDR1 is LNHDA and CDR2 SQIVND (reference sequence). Trimming stripped 0 bases from V and 2 bases from J, with 4 bases between. There are 13 residues in the CDR3. CDR3 protein: CASSIEGNYGYTF. The CDR3 bases are TGTGCCAGTAGTATAGAAGGGAACTATGGCTACACCTTC.

The sample holds a few counts of this clone. The chain uses TRBV5-1 and TRBJ1-2; possible D gene TRBD1, 6 bases. CDR1 is SGHRS and CDR2 is YFSETQ in the germline V gene. The length of the CDR3 is 16 residues. Trimming shortened V by 4 bases and J by 4 bases, and 20 bases separated the two germline ends. The CDR3 DNA reads as TGCGCCAGCAGCCCACTATCAGGGGATTCCATCTATGGCTACACCTTC. The encoded protein is CASSPLSGDSIYGYTF.

The chain uses TRBV7-8 and TRBJ2-5, with 16 positions matching TRBD2. Germline-derived CDR1 and CDR2 are SGHVS and FQNEAQ. This CDR3 spans 17 amino acids. The ends lost 4 bases at V and 3 bases at J; junction bases unmatched: 5. For the CDR3, the DNA is TGTGCCAGCAGCTCCGGGACTAGCGGGAGGGCCAAAGAGACCCAGTACTTC. The encoded protein is CASSSGTSGRAKETQYF.

The V call is TRBV21-1, the J call TRBJ1-1; the table's TRBD1 call for D was not verified on the DNA. TRBV21-1 is reported as a pseudogene. The CDR3 totals 16 residues. CDR3 nucleotides: TGTGCCAGCAGCAGACCGACAGGGGGCTGGGGCACTGAAGCTTTCTTT. Translated: CASSRPTGGWGTEAFF.